These T cell receptor beta chains were read from a single sample in a study of blood T cell repertoires in COVID-19. Generated by immunoSEQ multiplex PCR, the TCRdb table keeps only in-frame clones and is missing some. The sample lists 200,000 to 300,000 clones; roughly 86% were seen once. Sequenced input: PBMCs or T cells enriched from blood (not recorded which). The receptors derive from a woman aged 45 to 65 who had recovered from COVID-19. Each CDR3 is given with its conserved first and last residue. A D gene is named only where the DNA matches it firmly. Clone size is not always given. Where it is, it says once, few, many or a class for expanded clones.

D: -; size: -; V: TRBV7-2; J: TRBJ1-1; CDR3: CASSLARSTSLVPNTEAFF; DNA: TGTGCCAGCAGCTTAGCTCGGTCTACGTCGCTGGTTCCGAACACTGAAGCTTTCTTT
D: -; size: -; V: TRBV5-1; J: TRBJ2-6; CDR3: CASSSRPSGANVLTF; DNA: TGCGCCAGCAGCTCCCGTCCCTCTGGGGCCAACGTCCTGACTTTC
D: -; size: -; V: TRBV11-2; J: TRBJ1-1; CDR3: CASNLGRAGITEAFF; DNA: TGTGCCAGCAATTTAGGTCGGGCGGGGATCACTGAAGCTTTCTTT
D: TRBD1; size: -; V: TRBV4-1; J: TRBJ2-7; CDR3: CASSQPRTGNYEQYF; DNA: TGCGCCAGCAGCCAGCCTCGGACAGGGAACTACGAGCAGTACTTC
D: -; size: -; V: TRBV2; J: TRBJ2-5; CDR3: CASVRSQETQYF; DNA: TGTGCCAGCGTGCGGTCTCAAGAGACCCAGTACTTC
D: TRBD1; size: -; V: TRBV5-5; J: TRBJ1-1; CDR3: CASSTTGRTEAFF; DNA: TGTGCCAGCAGCACGACAGGGAGGACTGAAGCTTTCTTT
D: -; size: -; V: TRBV30; J: TRBJ2-1; CDR3: CAWSPRLTSSPYNEQFF; DNA: TGTGCCTGGAGTCCGCGACTAACTAGCAGCCCCTACAATGAGCAGTTCTTC
D: -; size: -; V: TRBV25-1; J: TRBJ2-1; CDR3: CASSVRGSYNEQFF; DNA: TGTGCCAGCAGTGTAAGGGGTTCCTACAATGAGCAGTTCTTC
D: TRBD2; size: few; V: TRBV7-2; J: TRBJ2-5; CDR3: CASSPSGRARGTQYF; DNA: TGTGCCAGCAGCCCTAGCGGGAGGGCCAGAGGGACCCAGTACTTC
D: TRBD1; size: few; V: TRBV6-2/TRBV6-3; J: TRBJ1-6; CDR3: CASSSLDRGYNSPLHF; DNA: TGTGCCAGCAGTTCCTTGGACAGGGGATATAATTCACCCCTCCACTTT
D: TRBD1; size: -; V: TRBV28; J: TRBJ2-2; CDR3: CASRGTGTGGFGELFF; DNA: TGTGCCAGCAGGGGAACCGGGACAGGGGGCTTCGGGGAGCTGTTTTTT
D: -; size: -; V: TRBV4-2; J: TRBJ2-7; CDR3: CASSLERFNEQYF; DNA: TGTGCCAGCAGCCTTGAGCGGTTCAACGAGCAGTACTTC
D: TRBD1; size: -; V: TRBV11-3; J: TRBJ1-2; CDR3: CASSSTGTGGGGYTF; DNA: TGTGCCAGCAGCTCGACCGGGACAGGGGGTGGCGGCTACACCTTC
D: -; size: -; V: TRBV25-1; J: TRBJ1-4; CDR3: CASRGWGGTNEKLFF; DNA: TGTGCCAGCAGGGGATGGGGGGGCACTAATGAAAAACTGTTTTTT
D: TRBD1; size: -; V: TRBV4-1; J: TRBJ1-2; CDR3: CASSQHRQGLNYGYTF; DNA: TGCGCCAGCAGCCAGCACCGACAGGGCCTTAACTATGGCTACACCTTC
D: -; size: few; V: TRBV7-6; J: TRBJ1-4; CDR3: CASRGGDNEKLFF; DNA: TGTGCCAGCCGGGGGGGCGATAATGAAAAACTGTTTTTT
D: -; size: -; V: TRBV30; J: TRBJ2-3; CDR3: CAWILGGLGGDTQYF; DNA: TGTGCCTGGATTCTCGGTGGGTTAGGGGGAGATACGCAGTATTTT
D: -; size: -; V: TRBV19; J: TRBJ1-6; CDR3: CASSVPGRNNSPLHF; DNA: TGTGCCAGTAGTGTCCCCGGGAGGAATAATTCACCCCTCCACTTT
D: -; size: once; V: TRBV15; J: TRBJ1-1; CDR3: CATSRDMADKAFF; DNA: TGTGCCACCAGCAGAGATATGGCAGATAAAGCTTTCTTT
D: TRBD1; size: -; V: TRBV18; J: TRBJ2-7; CDR3: CASSPWTTGGEQYF; DNA: TGTGCCAGCTCCCCTTGGACCACAGGGGGCGAGCAGTACTTC
D: TRBD1; size: -; V: TRBV7-2; J: TRBJ1-5; CDR3: CASSLDGTGRQPQHF; DNA: TGTGCCAGCAGCTTAGATGGGACAGGCCGGCAGCCCCAGCATTTT
D: -; size: -; V: TRBV6-2/TRBV6-3; J: TRBJ2-7; CDR3: CASSLPGLPASYEQYF; DNA: TGTGCCAGCAGCCTGCCTGGACTCCCCGCATCGTACGAGCAGTACTTC
D: TRBD2; size: -; V: TRBV5-1; J: TRBJ2-1; CDR3: CASSLHYSGSSNEQFF; DNA: TGCGCCAGCAGCTTACACTATAGCGGGAGTAGCAATGAGCAGTTCTTC
D: TRBD1; size: once; V: TRBV6-5; J: TRBJ1-2; CDR3: CASCQGQYGYTF; DNA: TGTGCCAGCTGCCAGGGACAGTACGGCTACACCTTC
D: TRBD1; size: -; V: TRBV3-1/TRBV3-2; J: TRBJ1-6; CDR3: CASSQGTGVSPLHF; DNA: TGTGCCAGCAGCCAAGGGACAGGGGTTTCACCCCTCCACTTT
D: -; size: once; V: TRBV7-6; J: TRBJ1-6; CDR3: CASSLVPGGNSPLHF; DNA: TGTGCCAGCAGCTTAGTGCCGGGGGGCAATTCACCCCTCCACTTT
D: -; size: -; V: TRBV7-8; J: TRBJ1-5; CDR3: CASSLGAGNQPQHF; DNA: TGTGCCAGCAGCTTAGGGGCAGGGAATCAGCCCCAGCATTTT
D: TRBD1; size: -; V: TRBV28; J: TRBJ1-1; CDR3: CASSPEGQGLNTEAFF; DNA: TGTGCCAGCAGTCCCGAAGGACAGGGTTTGAACACTGAAGCTTTCTTT